These 23 T cell receptor beta chains share one sample of origin, sequenced in a study of blood T cell repertoires in COVID-19 (dated by TCRdb to the early 2020s). The library was produced with the immunoSEQ multiplex PCR assay. Here the immuneACCESS table is served through TCRdb, limited to in-frame sequences with V and J called. Missing clones are a known gap in these copies; in checked studies unresolved V genes cover under half, and the rest lacks a known reason. The sample table records about 220,000 clones; about 88% of these occur just once. The leading ten clones occupy more than 2.5% of the sample. The specimen was PBMCs or T cells enriched from blood (not recorded which). These receptors all stem from a woman aged 25 to 39 who had recovered from COVID-19.

This chain uses TRBV12-3 or TRBV12-4 with TRBJ2-1, with 7 bases matching TRBD2. CDR3 length: 12 residues. The junction had 3 bases not matched to a gene; V was cut back by 11 bases and J by 2 bases. CDR3 residues: CAGGLTYNEQFF. Here the CDR3 DNA reads TGTGCCGGGGGACTAACCTACAATGAGCAGTTCTTC.

This CDR3 is CASSLTGLHTEAFF. The CDR3 coding sequence is TGTGCCAGCAGCTTAACAGGGTTGCACACTGAAGCTTTCTTT. V usage is TRBV7-9 and J usage is TRBJ1-1; D perhaps matches TRBD1 (6 bases). Germline V CDR1 and CDR2: SEHNR, FQNEAQ (reference sequence). With 2 bases removed from V and 3 bases from J, the gap between germline ends came to 10 bases. There are 14 residues in the CDR3.

The V gene is TRBV27, the J gene TRBJ2-7, with 8 bases identical to TRBD1. With 1 base clipped from V and 6 bases from J, the junction kept 5 bases outside the gene matches. This CDR3 spans 14 amino acids. Germline loops: CDR1 MNHEY, CDR2 SMNVEV (reference sequence). CDR3 protein: CASSLWQGAVEQYF. The CDR3 nucleotides read TGTGCCAGCAGTTTATGGCAGGGGGCGGTCGAGCAGTACTTC.

The chain is built from TRBV18 and TRBJ1-2; D possibly corresponds to TRBD1 (5 bases). Germline assignment: CDR1 KGHSH and CDR2 LQKENI. Trimming took off 0 bases at V and 2 bases at J, with 13 bases between the two ends. CDR3 length: 16 residues. CDR3 DNA: TGTGCCAGCTCACCACCAGCTTTAGCAGGGAACTATGGCTACACCTTC. Protein product: CASSPPALAGNYGYTF.

J is TRBJ2-3 and V is TRBV29-1; 12 nucleotides agree with TRBD2. CDR3 length equals 18 residues. CDR1 is SQVTM and CDR2 is ANQGSEA in the germline V gene. V shed 1 base, J shed 0 bases, and the junction held 8 bases outside the gene matches. The chain's CDR3 is CSVEVNLAGGWSTDTQYF. The CDR3 nucleotides are TGCAGCGTTGAAGTAAACCTAGCGGGGGGGTGGAGCACAGATACGCAGTATTTT.

The chain recombines TRBV5-8 with TRBJ2-7; D perhaps matches TRBD2 (6 bases). The V gene lost 6 bases and the J gene lost 3 bases, with 16 bases spanning the gap. The CDR3 sequence is 14 residues long. The germline CDR1 and CDR2 sequences are SGHTS and YDEGEE. CDR3 in DNA: TGTGCCAGCACCTACCGGGACTCCTACTACGAGCAGTACTTC. Translated, it gives CASTYRDSYYEQYF.

V and J are TRBV9 and TRBJ2-6; D might be TRBD1 (7 bases). CDR3 length equals 16 residues. Trimming took off 6 bases at V and 7 bases at J, with 20 bases between the two ends. CDR1 and CDR2 (germline): SGDLS, YYNGEE. The CDR3 nucleotides are TGTGCCAGCACTTCAGGGGGGACAGTGGCAGCCAACGTCCTGACTTTC. Translation: CASTSGGTVAANVLTF.

The V call is TRBV12-5, the J call TRBJ2-7; TRBD1 is a possible D gene (6 bases). The CDR3 covers 17 residues. The ends were cut back, 0 bases at V and 2 bases at J, with 17 bases in the middle. Germline-derived CDR1 and CDR2 are LGHNT and FRNRAP. The CDR3 loop is CASGLVQGWGSTYEQYF. The CDR3, as DNA: TGTGCTAGTGGTTTGGTACAGGGTTGGGGCTCCACCTACGAGCAGTACTTC.

V and J are TRBV5-6 and TRBJ1-1; D call uncertain. Trimming stripped 1 base from V and 5 bases from J, with 9 bases between. The CDR3 covers 13 residues. The germline gives CDR1 SGHDT, CDR2 YYEEEE. CDR3 bases: TGTGCCAGCAGCTTGTTGTCTAGTACTGAAGCTTTCTTT. Its translation: CASSLLSSTEAFF.

V usage is TRBV11-2 and J usage is TRBJ2-3; the D gene is possibly TRBD1 (5 bases). V was cut by 3 bases and J by 5 bases, with 15 bases left in between. CDR3 length equals 15 residues. From germline, CDR1 is SGHAT and CDR2 FQNNGV. The CDR3 region has the DNA TGTGCCAGCAGCTTGGGGCAGGGTTTGAAAGATACGCAGTATTTT. The encoded protein is CASSLGQGLKDTQYF.

This chain links TRBV10-1 with TRBJ2-1; 8 nucleotides line up with TRBD2. The CDR3 contains 14 residues. The V segment lost 2 bases and the J segment 7 bases; nucleotides outside the gene matches: 4. The germline V gene encodes CDR1 WNHNN and CDR2 SYGVQD (reference sequence). The CDR3 sequence: CASSERGGPNEQFF. CDR3 nucleotide sequence: TGCGCCAGCAGTGAGCGGGGGGGCCCGAATGAGCAGTTCTTC.

This chain uses TRBV6-5 with TRBJ1-2; tentative D call: TRBD1 (6 bases). The ends were cut back, 4 bases at V and 4 bases at J, with 13 bases in the middle. Per germline, CDR1 MNHEY and CDR2 SVGAGI. The CDR3 totals 14 residues. CDR3: CASSFGQPSYGYTF. CDR3 DNA sequence: TGTGCCAGCAGTTTCGGACAGCCTTCCTATGGCTACACCTTC.

This chain joins TRBV6-5 and TRBJ1-2; no definite D call. Germline V gives CDR1 MNHEY, CDR2 SVGAGI. V gave up 2 bases and J gave up 1 base, with 8 bases separating them. This CDR3 is 14 amino acids long. The CDR3 sequence: CASSYEPFNYGYTF. The DNA for the CDR3 is TGTGCCAGCAGTTACGAGCCATTTAACTATGGCTACACCTTC.

This sequence joins TRBV24-1 and TRBJ2-5; D not resolved. The V gene lost 7 bases and the J gene lost 3 bases, with 11 bases spanning the gap. The CDR3 length is 13 residues. Germline V gives CDR1 KGHDR, CDR2 SFDVKD. CDR3 region: CATSAGGEETQYF. In DNA form, the CDR3 reads TGTGCCACCAGCGCAGGTGGTGAAGAGACCCAGTACTTC.

The chain combines TRBV20-1 with TRBJ2-3; D is undetermined. Looked up from germline, CDR1 is DFQATT and CDR2 is SNEGSKA (reference sequence). With 4 bases removed from V and 9 bases from J, the gap between germline ends came to 8 bases. The CDR3 extends over 10 amino acids. The CDR3 bases are TGCAGTGCTACTAGAATCACGCAGTATTTT. It encodes CSATRITQYF.

The CDR3 protein is CASSLGPWNEQFF. CDR3 in DNA: TGTGCCAGCTCACTGGGGCCTTGGAATGAGCAGTTCTTC. The V and J genes are TRBV18 and TRBJ2-1, with D possibly being TRBD1 (5 bases). In germline, CDR1 is KGHSH, CDR2 LQKENI. V lost 4 bases and J lost 7, with 11 bases in between. The CDR3 has 13 amino acids. The variable domain in full, with the rest retrieved from reference TRBV18 and TRBJ2-1, is NAGVMQNPRHLVRRRGQEARLRCSPMKGHSHVYWYRQLPEEGLKFMVYLQKENIIDESGMPKERFSAEFPKEGPSILRIQQVVRGDSAAYFCASSLGPWNEQFFGPGTRLTVL.

The chain links TRBV9 to TRBJ2-3, with TRBD2 as a possible D gene (6 bases). Trimming pared 4 bases from V and 1 base from J, leaving 13 bases between. The CDR3 consists of 15 residues. The germline V gene encodes CDR1 SGDLS and CDR2 YYNGEE. DNA of the CDR3: TGTGCCAGCAGCTTAGATTGGGGGGGCACAGATACGCAGTATTTT. Translated: CASSLDWGGTDTQYF.

The rearrangement links TRBV5-1 to TRBJ2-2; D gene ambiguous. CDR1 and CDR2 from the germline V gene are SGHRS and YFSETQ. The CDR3 covers 16 residues. The V and J ends lost 1 base and 1 base respectively, with 11 bases between them. The CDR3 bases are TGCGCCAGCAGCTTGCAACCAGACTTGAACACCGGGGAGCTGTTTTTT. Its protein is CASSLQPDLNTGELFF.

The chain carries TRBV3-1 (or the pseudogene TRBV3-2) and TRBJ2-4; 10 bases are shared with TRBD1. J gave up 2 bases and V 5 bases, and 6 bases lay outside the gene matches. The CDR3 length is 16 residues. The germline V gene has CDR1 LGHDT and CDR2 YNNKEL (reference sequence). CDR3 in DNA: TGTGCCAGCAGCTACCGGGACAGGGGAACCAAAAACATTCAGTACTTC. Residues: CASSYRDRGTKNIQYF.

The V gene is TRBV2, the J gene TRBJ2-5, with a weak D call TRBD1 (6 bases). This CDR3 spans 15 amino acids. Germline V gene sequence: CDR1 SNHLY, CDR2 FYNNEI. V was shortened by 10 bases and J by 2 bases, with 20 bases between the two germline ends. CDR3 nucleotides: TGTGCCACCAGCAGAGACAGGAATACGCAAGAGACCCAGTACTTC. Its translation is CATSRDRNTQETQYF.

The chain has TRBV7-3 and TRBJ2-3, with TRBD1 identical over 10 bases. V shed 2 bases, J shed 4 bases, and the junction held 3 bases outside the gene matches. Germline lookup yields CDR1 SGHTA and CDR2 FQGTGA. The CDR3 is made up of 15 amino acids. The CDR3 nucleotides read TGTGCCAGCAGCTTAGGGACAGGGGCCCCAGATACGCAGTATTTT. It codes for CASSLGTGAPDTQYF. The variable domain in full, with the rest retrieved from reference TRBV7-3 and TRBJ2-3, is GAGVSQTPSNKVTEKGKYVELRCDPISGHTALYWYRQSLGQGPEFLIYFQGTGAADDSGLPNDRFFAVRPEGSVSTLKIQRTERGDSAVYLCASSLGTGAPDTQYFGPGTRLTVL.

The chain combines TRBV7-2 with TRBJ2-1; 9 nucleotides align to TRBD2. This CDR3 is built from 16 residues. V was pared by 2 bases and J by 5 bases, with 7 bases of the junction left unmatched. The germline CDR1 and CDR2 sequences are SGHTA and FQGNSA. Here the CDR3 reads CASSLTRTSVNNEQFF. For the CDR3, the DNA is TGTGCCAGCAGCTTAACGAGGACTAGCGTCAACAATGAGCAGTTCTTC.

V usage is TRBV9 and J usage is TRBJ1-6; 10 bases match TRBD1. This CDR3 has 14 residues. V shed 3 bases, J shed 9 bases, and the junction held 3 bases outside the gene matches. The germline V gene has CDR1 SGDLS and CDR2 YYNGEE. For the CDR3, the DNA is TGTGCCAGCAGCGCCGGGACAGGGGCTTCACCCCTCCACTTT. Encoded protein: CASSAGTGASPLHF.